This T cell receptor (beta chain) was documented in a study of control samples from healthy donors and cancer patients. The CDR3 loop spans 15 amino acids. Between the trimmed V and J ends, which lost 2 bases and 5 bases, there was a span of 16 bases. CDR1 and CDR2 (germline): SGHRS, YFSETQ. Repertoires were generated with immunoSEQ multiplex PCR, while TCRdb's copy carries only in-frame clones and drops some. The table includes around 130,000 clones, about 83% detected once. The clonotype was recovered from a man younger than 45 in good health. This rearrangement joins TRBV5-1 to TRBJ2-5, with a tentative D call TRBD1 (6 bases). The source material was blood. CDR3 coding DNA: TGCGCCAGCAGCTTTGAACCTACAGGGTGGGAGACCCAGTACTTC. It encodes CASSFEPTGWETQYF.